Below, one T cell receptor beta chain is given with its context. Its specificity is not known. Individual cDNA molecules were tagged with unique molecular identifiers. TCRdb re-called the 5' RACE reads through MiXCR, storing one row per CDR3 protein. There are around 70,000 distinct CDR3 sequences in the sample; around 9% occur only once, and roughly 3.2% lies in the top ten. This specimen belongs to a study of early T cells in non-severe SARS-CoV-2 infection. The wider study: The study sequenced bulk RNA from unsorted whole blood, with chains unpaired. Study conclusions and caveats: Anti-spike CD8 specificities were favored by VDJdb matching, whose results missed private and CD4 specificities.

V lost 0 bases and J 6 bases, leaving 19 bases between the germline ends. The CDR3 consists of 16 residues. Germline-derived CDR1 and CDR2 are SGDLS and YYNGEE. The sequence derives from an adult who was a healthcare worker with PCR-confirmed SARS-CoV-2 infection or an uninfected control (not recorded which). The sample taken for sequencing was whole blood. The chain links TRBV9 to TRBJ2-7; the D gene is possibly TRBD1 (5 bases). As DNA, the CDR3 is TGTGCCAGCAGCGTAGGAGGCGCGCAGGGCCCTAGCGAGCAGTACTTC. This codes for CASSVGGAQGPSEQYF.